This T cell receptor beta chain is drawn from a study of cytomegalovirus exposure and HLA in healthy donors. On the study more broadly: Earlier work reported 95 million to 130 million unique TCR beta sequences from 180 million or so T cells.

This clone was detected once. Its antigen is unknown. Both 60 Vbeta primers and 13 Jbeta primers went into the PCR. Clones were read by immunoSEQ multiplex PCR, and TCRdb kept only the in-frame ones, dropping some. Among approximately 130,000 clones listed, roughly 69% were seen once. Study results and limitations: A later analysis reportedly found that, within productive TCRs, an Asian-associated ancestry cluster had fewer N-insertions than the mean observed across the approximately 600 donors.

The source material was PBMCs. The receptor's source is a human donor in good health.

The CDR3 DNA is TGTGCCAGCAGCCCCACAGCTAACCCAGCCATCAATCAGCCCCAGCATTTT. Protein sequence: CASSPTANPAINQPQHF. V is TRBV7-8 and J is TRBJ1-5, with D unclear. V lost 5 bases to trimming and J lost 3 bases, with 20 bases between them. The germline V gene encodes CDR1 SGHVS and CDR2 FQNEAQ. There are 17 residues in the CDR3. The full variable domain, its missing parts supplied by reference TRBV7-8 and TRBJ1-5, is GAGVSQSPRYKVAKRGQDVALRCDPISGHVSLFWYQQALGQGPEFLTYFQNEAQLDKSGLPSDRFFAERPEGSVSTLKIQRTQQEDSAVYLCASSPTANPAINQPQHFGDGTRLSIL.